These T cell receptor beta chains were read from a single sample in a study of T cell repertoires and HLA-DP antigens. Sequencing used immunoSEQ multiplex PCR; TCRdb keeps in-frame clones, though not all of them. In the table there are over 100,000 clones, around 93% of which are singletons. What these receptors recognize is not known. The sample consisted of CD4+ T cells from PBMCs. Receptors originate from a woman younger than 35 in good health and CMV-seronegative. Both conserved end residues are part of each CDR3. The D gene is left open where the match is weak. Size is omitted from some rows. Given values are once, few, many or a class for expanded clones.

NA | once | TRBJ1-1 | TRBV5-1 | TGCGCCAGCAGTATGATGGGGCTTGGCACTGAAGCTTTCTTT | CASSMMGLGTEAFF
TRBD1 | NA | TRBJ2-1 | TRBV18 | TGTGCCAGCTCACCACGCCCTTCCGGGGGACAGGGTGGGAATGAGCAGTTCTTC | CASSPRPSGGQGGNEQFF
TRBD2 | once | TRBJ2-3 | TRBV19 | TGTGCCAGTACCCACGGGGGACTAGCGGGAGATGTAGATACGCAGTATTTT | CASTHGGLAGDVDTQYF
NA | once | TRBJ2-2 | TRBV2 | TGTGCCAGCTCGACGGGGCGTTATACGAACACCGGGGAGCTGTTTTTT | CASSTGRYTNTGELFF
TRBD1 | NA | TRBJ2-7 | TRBV29-1 | TGCAGCGTTGAGGCCCCGGGACAGAACTCCTACGAGCAGTACTTC | CSVEAPGQNSYEQYF
NA | NA | TRBJ2-3 | TRBV7-9 | TGTGCCAGCGGTCAGAGCACAGATACGCAGTATTTT | CASGQSTDTQYF
NA | NA | TRBJ1-2 | TRBV29-1 | TGCAGCGTTGCCGCGGGGGCGGGAGGAGGTGGCTACACCTTC | CSVAAGAGGGGYTF
TRBD2 | NA | TRBJ2-1 | TRBV28 | TGTGCCAGCAGTTTATCCAACAGGGGACTAGCGGGAGCATACAATGAGCAGTTCTTC | CASSLSNRGLAGAYNEQFF
TRBD1 | NA | TRBJ2-6 | TRBV11-2 | TGTGCCAGCAGCCCCAGGACAGGTAGCTCTGGGGCCAACGTCCTGACTTTC | CASSPRTGSSGANVLTF
TRBD1 | NA | TRBJ1-2 | TRBV11-2 | TGTGCCAGCAGCTCGCTCTATAGGACAGGGGGAAACTATGGCTACACCTTC | CASSSLYRTGGNYGYTF
TRBD2 | NA | TRBJ2-5 | TRBV7-3 | TGTGCCAGCAGCTTAGGCGGGGGGGCCCGAGAGACCCAGTACTTC | CASSLGGGARETQYF
TRBD1 | NA | TRBJ1-1 | TRBV5-1 | TGCGCCAGCAGCTATGACAGGGTCGGCACTGAAGCTTTCTTT | CASSYDRVGTEAFF
NA | NA | TRBJ2-5 | TRBV9 | TGTGCCAGCAGCGTAGATGGGATTTCTCTAGAGACCCAGTACTTC | CASSVDGISLETQYF
NA | NA | TRBJ1-2 | TRBV6-5 | TGTGCCAGCAGTTACCAAGGGGGGAGCTGGGGCTACACCTTC | CASSYQGGSWGYTF
NA | few | TRBJ1-5 | TRBV28 | TGTGGGTCCGAGGCCGGCAATCAGCCCCAGCATTTT | CGSEAGNQPQHF
NA | NA | TRBJ1-1 | TRBV28 | TGTGCCAGCAGTTTTTCCAGGGTCGGCACTGAAGCTTTCTTT | CASSFSRVGTEAFF
NA | NA | TRBJ2-3 | TRBV6-4 | TGTGCCAGCAGTGTTACGGCTAGCACAGATACGCAGTATTTT | CASSVTASTDTQYF
NA | NA | TRBJ1-6 | TRBV2 | TGTGCCAGCAGTGGCAGCCCGGGAGGTAATTCACCCCTCCACTTT | CASSGSPGGNSPLHF
TRBD1 | NA | TRBJ1-4 | TRBV15 | TGTGCCACCAGAAGGGGACAGGGGGCGGAAAAACTGTTTTTT | CATRRGQGAEKLFF
NA | few | TRBJ1-2 | TRBV6-1 | TGTGCCAGCAGTCTACAGGGAAATGGCTACACCTTC | CASSLQGNGYTF
TRBD2 | NA | TRBJ2-2 | TRBV27 | TGTGCCAGCAGTTTAGCTAGCGGGAGCACCGGGGAGCTGTTTTTT | CASSLASGSTGELFF
TRBD1 | NA | TRBJ1-2 | TRBV29-1 | TGCAGCGTTTCCATTACCTCGACAGGGGACGGCTACACCTTC | CSVSITSTGDGYTF
TRBD1 | NA | TRBJ1-1 | TRBV19 | TGTGCCAGTAGTACCCTCGGGACAGGGGGCCCGAACACTGAAGCTTTCTTT | CASSTLGTGGPNTEAFF
TRBD1 | NA | TRBJ1-1 | TRBV28 | TGTGCCAGCAGTTTCCGGGACAGGTTGGGTTTGGAAGCTTTCTTT | CASSFRDRLGLEAFF
NA | NA | TRBJ1-1 | TRBV28 | TGTGCCAGCAGTTTACAAGGGACAGAAGCTTTCTTT | CASSLQGTEAFF
TRBD1 | NA | TRBJ1-2 | TRBV7-2 | TGTGCCAGCAGCTTAGAGGCCACAGGGGCGGATGGCTACACCTTC | CASSLEATGADGYTF
NA | once | TRBJ1-1 | TRBV21-1 | TGTGCCAGCAAAAAGGAGAGGGACGGAGGAAATGAAGCTTTCTTT | CASKKERDGGNEAFF
TRBD1 | NA | TRBJ1-2 | TRBV5-5 | TGTGCCAGCAGCTTGTTGACAGGGGGATATGGCTACACCTTC | CASSLLTGGYGYTF
NA | NA | TRBJ2-3 | TRBV4-3 | TGCGCCAGCAGCCAACTAGATTATGGAGATACGCAGTATTTT | CASSQLDYGDTQYF
NA | NA | TRBJ1-4 | TRBV4-1 | TGCGCCAGCAGCCAAGATGAGTCAGGTGGGGGGGAAAAACTGTTTTTT | CASSQDESGGGEKLFF
TRBD1 | once | TRBJ1-5 | TRBV18 | TGTGCCAGCTCACCACCAGGACAGGGCAGGGGCAATCAGCCCCAGCATTTT | CASSPPGQGRGNQPQHF
NA | NA | TRBJ2-1 | TRBV6-6 | TGTGCCAGCAGTAGACTCCTCAGTGAGCAGTTCTTC | CASSRLLSEQFF
NA | NA | TRBJ2-2 | TRBV6-6 | TGTGCCAGCAGTCTCCTCGGCGTTGCGAACACCGGGGAGCTGTTTTTT | CASSLLGVANTGELFF
NA | NA | TRBJ1-1 | TRBV5-1 | TGCGCCAGCAGCTTGGATTGGAACACTGAAGCTTTCTTT | CASSLDWNTEAFF
TRBD1 | NA | TRBJ2-2 | TRBV7-9 | TGTGCCAGCAGCTTGGAACAGGGGGGCACCGGGGAGCTGTTTTTT | CASSLEQGGTGELFF
NA | NA | TRBJ1-1 | TRBV7-8 | TGTGCCAGCAGCTTAGTCCAGGGGAACACTGAAGCTTTCTTT | CASSLVQGNTEAFF
TRBD1 | NA | TRBJ2-2 | TRBV7-9 | TGTGCCAGCAGCTCCTTCCGGGACAGGGCGAACACCGGGGAGCTGTTTTTT | CASSSFRDRANTGELFF